What follows are 14 T cell receptor beta chains derived from one specimen sequenced in a study of blood T cell repertoires in COVID-19. Sequenced by immunoSEQ multiplex PCR; TCRdb stores in-frame clones only, minus some. The sample lists around 250,000 clones, around 82% occurring once. Material for sequencing was PBMCs or T cells enriched from blood (not recorded which). The source of these receptors is a man aged 50 to 59 who had recovered from COVID-19.

The chain employs TRBV7-2 and TRBJ1-2; TRBD1 matches 7 bases. This CDR3 contains 14 residues. Germline CDR1 is SGHTA and CDR2 is FQGNSA. V shed 6 bases and J 0 bases; nucleotides not matched to a gene: 4. DNA of the CDR3: TGTGCCAGCAGTCAAAGGGGGCCTAACTATGGCTACACCTTC. Residues: CASSQRGPNYGYTF.

The chain has TRBV3-1 (or the pseudogene TRBV3-2) and TRBJ1-3, with 11 bases identical to TRBD1. V shed 4 bases and J 7 bases; nucleotides not matched to a gene: 6. Germline-derived CDR1 and CDR2 are LGHDT and YNNKEL (reference sequence). The CDR3 has 15 amino acids. The CDR3 region is CASSPGTGGLNTIYF. The CDR3 nucleotides read TGTGCCAGCAGCCCCGGGACAGGGGGTTTGAACACCATATATTTT.

Written as DNA, the CDR3 is TGTGCCAGCAGATCCGGGACATTTTCCCGTGGCTACACCTTC. It specifies CASRSGTFSRGYTF. V gene TRBV27 combines with J gene TRBJ1-2; possible D gene TRBD1, 6 bases. CDR1 and CDR2 (germline): MNHEY, SMNVEV (reference sequence). The CDR3 length is 14 residues. V lost 6 bases to trimming and J lost 7 bases, with 18 bases between them.

This sequence joins TRBV19 and TRBJ2-5; 8 positions agree with TRBD2. The length of the CDR3 is 16 residues. The J segment lost 5 bases and the V segment lost 1 base, leaving 9 bases of the junction unmatched. Germline CDR1 reads LNHDA; CDR2 reads SQIVND (reference sequence). This chain's CDR3 is CASSIGSSGVGETQYF. DNA of the CDR3: TGTGCCAGTAGTATAGGTAGTAGCGGGGTGGGGGAGACCCAGTACTTC.

The chain combines TRBV10-1 with TRBJ2-1; 9 positions match TRBD1. The CDR3 sequence is 10 residues long. Germline assignment: CDR1 WNHNN and CDR2 SYGVQD (reference sequence). The V and J ends lost 7 bases and 16 bases, in that order; junction bases with no gene match: 5. The CDR3 DNA is TGCGCCAGCACTACAGGGGGCGAATTCTTC. Translating gives CASTTGGEFF.

V is TRBV7-6 and J is TRBJ2-2; D uncertain. Between the trimmed V and J ends, which lost 2 bases and 5 bases, there was a span of 6 bases. Germline CDR1 SGHVS, CDR2 FNYEAQ. CDR3 length: 13 amino acids. CDR3 DNA: TGTGCCAGCAGCTTACCCTTTACCGGGGAGCTGTTTTTT. Its protein product is CASSLPFTGELFF. The complete variable domain, with remaining parts taken from reference TRBV7-6 and TRBJ2-2, reads GAGVSQSPRYKVTKRGQDVALRCDPISGHVSLYWYRQALGQGPEFLTYFNYEAQQDKSGLPNDRFSAERPEGSISTLTIQRTEQRDSAMYRCASSLPFTGELFFGEGSRLTVL.

The J gene is TRBJ2-2, the V gene TRBV27, with TRBD2 matching over 8 bases. The CDR3 has 20 amino acids. The V and J ends lost 8 bases and 1 base, in that order; junction bases with no gene match: 21. Germline-derived CDR1 and CDR2 are MNHEY and SMNVEV (reference sequence). The CDR3 DNA is TGTGCCAGCTCCCCTCCGCGTGAGCGGGGGTCCCCGGGGAACACCGGGGAGCTGTTTTTT. Protein sequence: CASSPPRERGSPGNTGELFF.

This clone was counted between two and nine times. V and J are TRBV29-1 and TRBJ1-2, with D tentatively TRBD1 (5 bases). The CDR3 extends over 12 amino acids. The germline V gene has CDR1 SQVTM and CDR2 ANQGSEA. With 7 bases removed from V and 6 bases from J, the gap between germline ends came to 15 bases. The CDR3 DNA reads TGCAGCGCTGACCCGGGGGGTGATGGCTACACCTTC. This codes for CSADPGGDGYTF.

This chain uses TRBV27 with TRBJ1-1; 7 positions match TRBD1. Germline values: CDR1 MNHEY, CDR2 SMNVEV (reference sequence). The CDR3 spans 15 residues. V lost 5 bases to trimming and J lost 1 base; unmatched junction nucleotides: 7. This chain's CDR3 is CASSGGGGGNTEAFF. The CDR3 nucleotides are TGTGCCAGCAGTGGAGGGGGCGGCGGGAACACTGAAGCTTTCTTT.

J is TRBJ1-2 and V is TRBV29-1, with 8 bases identical to TRBD1. The J segment lost 4 bases and the V segment lost 6 bases, leaving 7 bases of the junction unmatched. Per the germline V gene, CDR1 is SQVTM and CDR2 is ANQGSEA. This CDR3 is built from 13 residues. The CDR3 DNA is TGCAGCGTCGAGGGGGACAGGTCCTATGGCTACACCTTC. Its protein is CSVEGDRSYGYTF.

The count of this clone is one. This sequence joins TRBV18 and TRBJ2-7, with TRBD2 matching 9 bases. This CDR3 has 16 residues. The V segment lost 3 bases and the J segment 1 base; nucleotides outside the gene matches: 7. CDR1 is KGHSH and CDR2 is LQKENI in the germline V gene. The CDR3: CASSPLTSGESYEQYF. The CDR3 DNA follows: TGTGCCAGCTCACCGCTGACTAGCGGAGAGTCCTACGAGCAGTACTTC.

The chain combines TRBV5-1 with TRBJ2-1, with 10 bases matching TRBD2. The V and J ends lost 0 bases and 8 bases, in that order; junction bases with no gene match: 2. Germline V lookup: CDR1 SGHRS, CDR2 YFSETQ. The CDR3 spans 14 residues. CDR3 DNA: TGCGCCAGCAGCTTGGGACTAGCGGGCGATGAGCAGTTCTTC. Protein sequence: CASSLGLAGDEQFF.

This clone has a single count. The gene calls are TRBV7-2 and TRBJ1-1; TRBD1 matches 10 bases. Germline CDR1 SGHTA, CDR2 FQGNSA. V shed 5 bases and J 4 bases; nucleotides not matched to a gene: 4. The CDR3 totals 14 residues. The CDR3 DNA sequence: TGTGCCAGCAGCCTCCGGGACAGGGGCACTGAAGCTTTCTTT. The encoded protein is CASSLRDRGTEAFF.

CDR3 nucleotide sequence: TGTGCCAGCCCTCACCCCCGAGAGATCAATCAGCCCCAGCATTTT. As protein: CASPHPREINQPQHF. The chain joins TRBV11-2 to TRBJ1-5; D is undetermined. V was clipped by 8 bases and J by 3 bases, with 17 bases between them. Germline V CDR1 and CDR2: SGHAT, FQNNGV. This CDR3 has 15 residues.